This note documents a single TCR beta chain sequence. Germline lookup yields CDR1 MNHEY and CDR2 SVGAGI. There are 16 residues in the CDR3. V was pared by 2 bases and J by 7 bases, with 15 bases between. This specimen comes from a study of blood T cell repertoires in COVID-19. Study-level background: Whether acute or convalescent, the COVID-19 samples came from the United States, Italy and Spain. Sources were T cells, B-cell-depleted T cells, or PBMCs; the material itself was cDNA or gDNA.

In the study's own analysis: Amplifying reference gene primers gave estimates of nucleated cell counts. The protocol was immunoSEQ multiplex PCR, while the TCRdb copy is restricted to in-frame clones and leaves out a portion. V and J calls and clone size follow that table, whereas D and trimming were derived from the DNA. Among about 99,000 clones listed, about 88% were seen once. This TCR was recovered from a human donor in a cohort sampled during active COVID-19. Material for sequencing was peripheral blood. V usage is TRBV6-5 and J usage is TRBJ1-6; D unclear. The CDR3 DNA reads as TGTGCCAGCAGTTACACGGGCCAAGGGAGAAATTCACCCCTCCACTTT. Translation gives CASSYTGQGRNSPLHF.